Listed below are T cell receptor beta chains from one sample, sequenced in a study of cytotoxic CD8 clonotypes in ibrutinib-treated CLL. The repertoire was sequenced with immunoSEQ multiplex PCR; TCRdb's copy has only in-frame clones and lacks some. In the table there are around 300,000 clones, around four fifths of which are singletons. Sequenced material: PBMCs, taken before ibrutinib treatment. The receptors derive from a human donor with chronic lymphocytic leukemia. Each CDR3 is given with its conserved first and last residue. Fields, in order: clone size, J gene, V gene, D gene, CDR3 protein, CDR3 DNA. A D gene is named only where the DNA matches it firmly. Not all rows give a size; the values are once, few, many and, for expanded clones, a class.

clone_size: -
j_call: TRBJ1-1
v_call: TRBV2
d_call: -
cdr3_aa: CASSEAPGRGAFF
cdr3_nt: TGTGCCAGCAGTGAAGCGCCGGGGAGGGGAGCTTTCTTT

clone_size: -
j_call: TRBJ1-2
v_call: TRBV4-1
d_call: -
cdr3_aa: CASSQDGHQNYGYTF
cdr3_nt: TGCGCCAGCAGCCAAGATGGGCACCAAAACTATGGCTACACCTTC

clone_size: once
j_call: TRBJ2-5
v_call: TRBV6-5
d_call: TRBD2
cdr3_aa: CASSLAGRGAQYF
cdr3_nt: TGTGCCAGCTCCCTAGCGGGAAGGGGGGCTCAGTACTTC

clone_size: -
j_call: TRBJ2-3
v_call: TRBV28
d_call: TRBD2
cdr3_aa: CASSKSTSGSGADTQYF
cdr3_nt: TGTGCCAGCAGTAAGTCGACTAGCGGGAGTGGCGCAGATACGCAGTATTTT

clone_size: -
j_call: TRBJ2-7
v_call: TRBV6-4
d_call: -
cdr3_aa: CASSERQYDYEQYF
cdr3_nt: TGTGCCAGCAGTGAACGACAGTACGACTACGAGCAGTACTTC

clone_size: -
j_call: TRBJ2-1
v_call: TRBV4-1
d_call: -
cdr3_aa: CASSQVGSGGFRNEQFF
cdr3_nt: TGCGCCAGCAGCCAAGTGGGGAGTGGAGGGTTTCGCAATGAGCAGTTCTTC

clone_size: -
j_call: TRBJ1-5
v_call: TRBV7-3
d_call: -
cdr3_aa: CASSPDAGQPQHF
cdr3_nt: TGTGCCAGCAGCCCCGACGCGGGGCAGCCCCAGCATTTT

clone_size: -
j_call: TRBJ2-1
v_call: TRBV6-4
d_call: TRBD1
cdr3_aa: CASSDRARNEQFF
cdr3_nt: TGTGCCAGCAGCGACAGGGCACGCAATGAGCAGTTCTTC

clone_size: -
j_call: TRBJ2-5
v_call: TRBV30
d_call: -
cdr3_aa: CAYNEGDQETQYF
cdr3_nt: TGTGCCTATAATGAGGGGGATCAAGAGACCCAGTACTTC

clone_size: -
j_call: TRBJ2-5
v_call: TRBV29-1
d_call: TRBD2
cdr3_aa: CSVATSGSETQYF
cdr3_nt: TGCAGCGTTGCCACTAGCGGGAGTGAGACCCAGTACTTC

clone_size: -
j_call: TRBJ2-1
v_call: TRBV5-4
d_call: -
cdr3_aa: CASSSGGATSSYNEQFF
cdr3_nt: TGTGCCAGCAGCTCCGGAGGGGCGACGAGCTCCTACAATGAGCAGTTCTTC

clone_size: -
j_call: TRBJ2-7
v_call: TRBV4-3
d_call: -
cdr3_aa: CASSLGGQFFGEQYF
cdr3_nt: -

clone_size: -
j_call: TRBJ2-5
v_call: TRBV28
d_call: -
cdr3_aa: CASSLWQKETQYF
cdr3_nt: TGTGCCAGCAGTTTATGGCAGAAAGAGACCCAGTACTTC

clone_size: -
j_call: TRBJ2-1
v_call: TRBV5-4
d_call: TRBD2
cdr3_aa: CASSFGLAGAFYNEQFF
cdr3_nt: TGTGCCAGCAGCTTCGGACTAGCGGGAGCCTTCTACAATGAGCAGTTCTTC

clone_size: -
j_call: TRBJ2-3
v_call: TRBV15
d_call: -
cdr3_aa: CATSNGGDSDTQYF
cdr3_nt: TGTGCCACCAGCAATGGGGGAGACTCAGATACGCAGTATTTT

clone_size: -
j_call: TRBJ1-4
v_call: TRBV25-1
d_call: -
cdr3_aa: CASSGYRASNEKLFF
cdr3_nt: TGTGCCAGCAGTGGTTACAGGGCGTCTAATGAAAAACTGTTTTTT

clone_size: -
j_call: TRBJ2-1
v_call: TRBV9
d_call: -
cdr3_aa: CASSVLPGTYNEQFF
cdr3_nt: TGTGCCAGCAGCGTTTTACCGGGAACATACAATGAGCAGTTCTTC

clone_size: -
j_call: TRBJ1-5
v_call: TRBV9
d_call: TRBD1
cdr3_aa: CASSVPGLGQASNQPQHF
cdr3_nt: TGTGCCAGCAGCGTACCCGGACTGGGACAGGCTAGCAATCAGCCCCAGCATTTT

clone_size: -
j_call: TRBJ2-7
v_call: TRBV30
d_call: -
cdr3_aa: CAWSVVIYEQYF
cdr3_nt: TGTGCCTGGAGTGTGGTAATTTACGAGCAGTACTTC

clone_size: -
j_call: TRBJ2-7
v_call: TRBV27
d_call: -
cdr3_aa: CASSFPISYEQYF
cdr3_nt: TGTGCCAGCAGTTTCCCCATAAGCTACGAGCAGTACTTC

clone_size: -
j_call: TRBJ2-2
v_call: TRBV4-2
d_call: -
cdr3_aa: CASSQVVSGELFF
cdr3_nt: TGTGCCAGCAGCCAAGTGGTCTCAGGGGAGCTGTTTTTT

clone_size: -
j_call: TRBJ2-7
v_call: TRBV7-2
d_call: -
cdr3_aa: CASSLVPVRGAYEQYF
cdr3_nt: TGTGCCAGCAGCTTAGTCCCCGTGCGCGGGGCCTACGAGCAGTACTTC

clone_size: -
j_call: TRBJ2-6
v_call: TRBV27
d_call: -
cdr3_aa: CASGRSGANVLTF
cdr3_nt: TGTGCCAGCGGGAGATCTGGGGCCAACGTCCTGACTTTC

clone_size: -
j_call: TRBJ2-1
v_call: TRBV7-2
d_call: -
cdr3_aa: CASSIHRADYNEQFF
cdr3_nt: TGTGCCAGCAGCATCCACAGGGCTGACTACAATGAGCAGTTCTTC

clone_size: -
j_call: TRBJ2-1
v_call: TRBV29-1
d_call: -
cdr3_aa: CSGEIWAGYNEQFF
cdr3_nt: TGCAGCGGGGAAATATGGGCAGGGTACAATGAGCAGTTCTTC

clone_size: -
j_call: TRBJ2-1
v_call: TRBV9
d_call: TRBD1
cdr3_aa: CASSVRGQGLYEQFF
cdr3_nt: TGTGCCAGCAGCGTACGGGGACAGGGTTTGTATGAGCAGTTCTTC

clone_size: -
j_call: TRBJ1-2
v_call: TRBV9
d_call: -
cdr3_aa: CASSGRDNPNYGYTF
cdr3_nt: TGTGCCAGCAGCGGCCGGGACAACCCTAACTATGGCTACACCTTC

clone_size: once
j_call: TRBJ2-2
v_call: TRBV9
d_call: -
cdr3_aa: CASSVRPIPTGELFF
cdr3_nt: TGTGCCAGCAGCGTACGCCCAATACCGACCGGGGAGCTGTTTTTT

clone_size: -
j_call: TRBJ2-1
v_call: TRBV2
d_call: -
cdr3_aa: CASRGRSDEQFF
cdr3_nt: TGTGCCAGCAGGGGGAGGAGCGATGAGCAGTTCTTC

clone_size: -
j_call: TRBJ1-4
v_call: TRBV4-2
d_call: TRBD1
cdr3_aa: CASSQDTGTGFEKLFF
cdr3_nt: TGTGCCAGCAGCCAAGATACCGGGACAGGGTTTGAAAAACTGTTTTTT

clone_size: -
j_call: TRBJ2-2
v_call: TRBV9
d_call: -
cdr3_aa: CASSVAGTGTGELFF
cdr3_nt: TGTGCCAGCAGCGTAGCGGGAACTGGAACCGGGGAGCTGTTTTTT

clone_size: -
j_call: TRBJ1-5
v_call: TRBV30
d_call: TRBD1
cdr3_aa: CAWSPGQTSNQPQHF
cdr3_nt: TGTGCCTGGAGTCCGGGACAGACGAGCAATCAGCCCCAGCATTTT

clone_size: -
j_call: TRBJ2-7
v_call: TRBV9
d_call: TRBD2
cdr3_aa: CASSVAAGGGYEQYF
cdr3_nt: TGTGCCAGCAGCGTAGCAGCGGGAGGGGGGTACGAGCAGTACTTC

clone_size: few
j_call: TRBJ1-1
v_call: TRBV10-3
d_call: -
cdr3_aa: CAISEARGDTEAFF
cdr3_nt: TGTGCCATCAGTGAGGCAAGGGGGGACACTGAAGCTTTCTTT

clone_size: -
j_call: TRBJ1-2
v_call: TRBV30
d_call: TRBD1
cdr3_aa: CAWSAGGVRYTF
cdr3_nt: TGTGCCTGGAGTGCAGGGGGCGTCCGCTACACCTTC

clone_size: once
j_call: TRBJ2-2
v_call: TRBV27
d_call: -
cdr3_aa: CASSRRTNAGELFF
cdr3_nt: TGTGCCAGCAGTAGGAGGACTAACGCGGGGGAGCTGTTTTTT

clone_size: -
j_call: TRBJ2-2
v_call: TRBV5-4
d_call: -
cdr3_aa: CASSLGFNTGELFF
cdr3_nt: TGTGCCAGCAGCTTGGGCTTCAACACCGGGGAGCTGTTTTTT

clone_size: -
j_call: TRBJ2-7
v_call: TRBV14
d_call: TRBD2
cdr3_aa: CASSQWASGSSYEQYF
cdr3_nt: TGTGCCAGCAGCCAATGGGCTAGCGGGAGCTCCTACGAGCAGTACTTC

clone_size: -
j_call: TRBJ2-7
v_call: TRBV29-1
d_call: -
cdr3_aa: CSVEWTNGEQYF
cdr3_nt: TGCAGCGTTGAATGGACAAATGGCGAGCAGTACTTC

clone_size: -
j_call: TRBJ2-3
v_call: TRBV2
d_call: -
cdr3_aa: CASSTSGVDTQYF
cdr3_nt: -